This T cell receptor beta chain was sequenced during a study of blood T cell repertoires in COVID-19. After removal of 5 bases from V and 7 bases from J, the junction contained 5 bases not matched to a gene. Germline loops: CDR1 SEHNR, CDR2 FQNEAQ (reference sequence). The CDR3 spans 14 residues. Profiled with immunoSEQ multiplex PCR; TCRdb holds only in-frame clones, not every one. The sample has approximately 220,000 clones; about 86% are singletons. Self-reported history from a screening survey and questionnaire set each donor's cohort. Material for sequencing was PBMCs or T cells enriched from blood (not recorded which). V is TRBV7-9 and J is TRBJ1-6, with 7 bases fitting TRBD1. The receptor was isolated from a woman aged 40 to 50 with acute COVID-19. The CDR3 here is CASSETGYNSPLHF. In DNA, the CDR3 is TGTGCCAGCAGCGAGACAGGGTACAATTCACCCCTCCACTTT.